The clone carrying this T cell receptor beta chain was seen repeatedly, ten times or more. Its cognate antigen is unknown. TCR beta libraries were built with iRepertoire HTBI primers and Arm-PCR of CDR3 regions. A single record per CDR3 protein comes from TCRdb applying MiXCR to the multiplex PCR reads. The sample consists of 360,000 or so distinct CDR3 sequences, around 11% of them appearing once. The time point: newly diagnosed GD, antithyroid drugs for less than 3 months. With RNA extracted from PBMCs as input, the TCR library was made. Under American Thyroid Association guidelines, Graves' disease was diagnosed. This specimen comes from a study of regulatory T cells in long-lasting Graves disease. Study outcomes and limitations: Persistent Graves' patients possessed reduced TCR diversity relative to recently diagnosed ones. Owing to a sample size that was small, accuracy may have been reduced. There were preferences for TRBV28, TRBJ1-2 and TRBJ2-5 in persistent disease.

The CDR3 loop spans 11 amino acids. The V gene's germline CDR1 is SEHNR and CDR2 FQNEAQ (reference sequence). V lost 4 bases to trimming and J lost 6 bases, with 6 bases between them. These data were likewise used in another study, on T cells in Graves' hyperthyroidism and ophthalmopathy.

This chain joins TRBV7-9 and TRBJ1-1; D ambiguous. The sequence was obtained from a woman younger than 35 with Graves disease. The starting material was peripheral blood mononuclear cells (PBMCs), obtained at new diagnosis, from a patient treated with antithyroid drugs. CDR3 loop: CASSYRPEAFF. In DNA form, the CDR3 reads TGTGCCAGCAGCTATCGACCTGAAGCTTTCTTT.